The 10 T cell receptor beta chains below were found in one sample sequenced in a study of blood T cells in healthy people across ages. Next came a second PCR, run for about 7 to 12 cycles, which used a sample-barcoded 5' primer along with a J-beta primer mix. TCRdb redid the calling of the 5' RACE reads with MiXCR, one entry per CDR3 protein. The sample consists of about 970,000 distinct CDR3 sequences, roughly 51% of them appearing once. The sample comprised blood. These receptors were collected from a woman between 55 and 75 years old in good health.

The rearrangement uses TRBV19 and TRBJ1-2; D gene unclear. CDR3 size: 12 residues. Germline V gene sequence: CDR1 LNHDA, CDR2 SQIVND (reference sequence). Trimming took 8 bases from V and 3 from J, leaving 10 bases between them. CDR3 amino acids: CASLQRDYGYTF. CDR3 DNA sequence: TGTGCCAGTCTGCAGAGAGACTATGGCTACACCTTC.

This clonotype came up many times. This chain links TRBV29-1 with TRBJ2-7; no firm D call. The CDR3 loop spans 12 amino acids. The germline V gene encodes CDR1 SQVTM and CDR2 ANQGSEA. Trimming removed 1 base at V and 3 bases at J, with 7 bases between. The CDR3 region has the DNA TGCAGCGTTGAAGGTCTGTTCTACGAGCAGTACTTC. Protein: CSVEGLFYEQYF.

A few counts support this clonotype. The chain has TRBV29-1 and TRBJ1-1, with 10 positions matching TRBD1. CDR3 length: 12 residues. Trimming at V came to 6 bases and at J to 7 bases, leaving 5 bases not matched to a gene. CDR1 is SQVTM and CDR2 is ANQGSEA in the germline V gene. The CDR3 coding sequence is TGCAGCGTCGCGGGACAGGGGATTGAAGCTTTCTTT. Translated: CSVAGQGIEAFF.

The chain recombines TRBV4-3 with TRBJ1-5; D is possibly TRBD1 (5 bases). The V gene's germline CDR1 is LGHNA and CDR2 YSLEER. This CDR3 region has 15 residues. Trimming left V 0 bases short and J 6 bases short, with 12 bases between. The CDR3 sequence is CASSQDRAAGQPQHF. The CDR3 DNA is TGCGCCAGCAGCCAAGACAGGGCTGCAGGTCAGCCCCAGCATTTT.

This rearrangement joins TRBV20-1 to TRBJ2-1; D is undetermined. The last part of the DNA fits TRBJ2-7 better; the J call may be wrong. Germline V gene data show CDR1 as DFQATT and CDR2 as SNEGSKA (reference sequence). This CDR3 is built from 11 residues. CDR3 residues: CSAHNYNEQYF. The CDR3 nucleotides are TGCAGTGCCCACAACTACAATGAGCAGTACTTC.

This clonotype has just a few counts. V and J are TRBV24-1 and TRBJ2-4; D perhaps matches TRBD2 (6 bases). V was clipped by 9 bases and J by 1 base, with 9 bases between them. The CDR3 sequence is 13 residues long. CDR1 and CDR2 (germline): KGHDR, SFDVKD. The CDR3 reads CATEGRAKNIQYF. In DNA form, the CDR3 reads TGTGCCACCGAAGGGAGGGCCAAAAACATTCAGTACTTC.

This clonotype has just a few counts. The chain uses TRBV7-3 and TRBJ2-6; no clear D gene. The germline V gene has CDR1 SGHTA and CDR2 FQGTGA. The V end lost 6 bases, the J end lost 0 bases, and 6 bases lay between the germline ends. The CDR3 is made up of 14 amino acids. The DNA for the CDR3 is TGTGCCAGCAGTGTTTACTCTGGGGCCAACGTCCTGACTTTC. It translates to CASSVYSGANVLTF.

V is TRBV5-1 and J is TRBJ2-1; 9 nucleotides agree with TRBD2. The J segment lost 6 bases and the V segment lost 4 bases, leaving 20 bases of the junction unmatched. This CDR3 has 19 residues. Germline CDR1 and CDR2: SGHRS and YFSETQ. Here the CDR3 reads CASSEQAGGSGKRANEQFF. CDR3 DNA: TGCGCCAGCAGCGAACAAGCGGGAGGTTCGGGCAAGAGGGCCAATGAGCAGTTCTTC.

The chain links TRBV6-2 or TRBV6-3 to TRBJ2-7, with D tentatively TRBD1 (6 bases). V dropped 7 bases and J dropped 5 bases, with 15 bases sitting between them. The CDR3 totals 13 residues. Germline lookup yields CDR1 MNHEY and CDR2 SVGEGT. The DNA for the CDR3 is TGTGCCAGCACTGACCCCTGGGGGCACGAGCAGTACTTC. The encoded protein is CASTDPWGHEQYF.

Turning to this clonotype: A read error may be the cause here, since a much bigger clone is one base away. CDR3 sequence reads: CASSPGRQEAQYF. In DNA, the CDR3 is TGTGCCAGCAGCCCTGGGAGGCAAGAGGCCCAGTACTTC. The chain links TRBV13 to TRBJ2-5; the D gene is possibly TRBD2 (6 bases). The CDR3 runs 13 residues. Germline V CDR1 and CDR2: PRHDT, FYEKMQ (reference sequence).